This note documents a single T cell receptor beta chain sequence. What it recognizes is unknown. Between about 2013 and 2018, patients underwent resection in Japan or China. Two lung cancer pathologists independently confirmed each histologic diagnosis. Libraries were prepared by immunoSEQ multiplex PCR; TCRdb keeps only in-frame clonotypes and omits some of them. The sample shows more than 15,000 clones, roughly 90% of them seen only once. The sample belongs to a study of immune evolution from preneoplasia to lung adenocarcinoma. Study-wide results and limits: Clonality was highest in normal lung, lower in later-stage lesions apparently.

Germline CDR1 and CDR2: MGHRA and YSYEKL. The CDR3 has 13 amino acids. The V gene lost 0 bases and the J gene lost 8 bases, with 10 bases spanning the gap. The sequencing input was FFPE invasive lung adenocarcinoma tissue. The chain carries TRBV4-1 and TRBJ1-2; no clear D gene. The receptor was derived from a person between 70 and 80 years old with invasive lung adenocarcinoma. The CDR3 DNA sequence: TGCGCCAGCAGCCAAGATCCATTTAGCGGCTACACCTTC. This encodes CASSQDPFSGYTF.